The 16 T cell receptor beta chains given below trace back to one sample, sequenced in a study of CD8+ T cells in alopecia areata. Extracted RNA was reverse transcribed into cDNA, the sequencing template. Assay used: immunoSEQ multiplex PCR; TCRdb lists only in-frame clones, some missing. Among 120,000 or so clones listed, roughly 66% were seen once. Sequencing input: CD4+ T cells sorted from blood. These receptors all come from a human donor in good health.

The chain recombines TRBV25-1 with TRBJ2-7; 7 nucleotides line up with TRBD1. Trimming took 1 base from V and 3 from J; bases not matched to a gene: 12. The CDR3 has 17 amino acids. Germline lookup yields CDR1 MGHDK and CDR2 SYGVNS. CDR3 protein: CASSEFMVRTGRYEQYF. The CDR3 coding sequence is TGTGCCAGCAGTGAATTTATGGTTAGGACAGGACGCTACGAGCAGTACTTC.

The rearrangement uses TRBV27 and TRBJ2-1; D not certain. V lost 7 bases, J lost 0 bases, and 10 bases lay in between. Germline CDR1 and CDR2: MNHEY and SMNVEV (reference sequence). The CDR3 sequence is 14 residues long. CDR3 in DNA: TGTGCCAGCAAATCAATCAGCTCCTACAATGAGCAGTTCTTC. Protein: CASKSISSYNEQFF.

This chain uses TRBV29-1 with TRBJ1-2; TRBD1 aligns across 11 bases. Per the germline V gene, CDR1 is SQVTM and CDR2 is ANQGSEA. J lost 5 bases, V lost 1 base, and 6 bases had no gene match. The length of the CDR3 is 15 residues. CDR3 in amino acids: CSVEGFGTGGYGYTF. The CDR3 DNA sequence: TGCAGCGTTGAAGGTTTCGGGACAGGGGGGTATGGCTACACCTTC.

The V and J genes are TRBV4-2 and TRBJ2-1; 9 bases are shared with TRBD2. Trimming took 6 bases from V and 7 from J; bases not matched to a gene: 4. Germline loops: CDR1 LGHNA, CDR2 YNFKEQ. This CDR3 has 13 residues. CDR3 bases: TGTGCCAGCAGGGTAGCGGGGGCAAATGAGCAGTTCTTC. Translation gives CASRVAGANEQFF.

This clone was counted only a few times. The CDR3 here is CSVGNGLAGQAGETQYF. DNA for the CDR3: TGCAGCGTTGGAAACGGACTAGCGGGGCAAGCAGGAGAGACCCAGTACTTC. V gene TRBV29-1 combines with J gene TRBJ2-5; 12 bases are a match to TRBD2. Unmatched junction bases numbered 13, after V lost 4 bases and J lost 4 bases. The CDR3 spans 17 residues. Germline loops: CDR1 SQVTM, CDR2 ANQGSEA.

The chain couples TRBV29-1 to TRBJ1-2, with D maybe TRBD1 (5 bases). The germline V gene has CDR1 SQVTM and CDR2 ANQGSEA. Trimming shortened V by 7 bases and J by 2 bases, and 14 bases separated the two germline ends. This CDR3 has 13 amino acids. The CDR3 loop reads CSAKNQGNYGYTF. The CDR3 DNA reads TGCAGCGCCAAAAACCAGGGCAACTATGGCTACACCTTC.

V gene TRBV1 combines with J gene TRBJ1-6. TRBV1 is a pseudogene. The CDR3 is 17 amino acids. The CDR3 coding sequence is TGCACCAGCAGCCAAGACGGGGATAGCTCCTATAATTCACCCCTCCACTTT. Translation gives CTSSQDGDSSYNSPLHF.

This clone was detected a few times. The chain employs TRBV5-4 and TRBJ1-2; D might be TRBD1 (6 bases). The CDR3 totals 14 residues. Looked up from germline, CDR1 is SGHNT and CDR2 is YYREEE (reference sequence). Trimming left V 4 bases short and J 7 bases short, with 17 bases between. CDR3 sequence (DNA): TGTGCCAGCAGCGCGGTACAGGGAGGTAGTGGCTACACCTTC. The encoded protein is CASSAVQGGSGYTF.

The chain uses TRBV15 and TRBJ1-2, with D possibly being TRBD1 (5 bases). The CDR3 is 14 residues long. Germline V gives CDR1 LNHNV, CDR2 YYDKDF (reference sequence). V was pared by 1 base and J by 4 bases, with 10 bases between. The CDR3 DNA reads TGTGCCACCAGCAGAGGGGACGGGAGCTATGGCTACACCTTC. It specifies CATSRGDGSYGYTF.

The chain recombines TRBV5-1 with TRBJ2-2; 9 bases are shared with TRBD1. The V gene's germline CDR1 is SGHRS and CDR2 YFSETQ. J gave up 4 bases and V 4 bases, and 5 bases lay outside the gene matches. The CDR3 sequence is 15 residues long. The CDR3 nucleotides are TGCGCCAGCAGCACCTACAGGGGGCCCACCGGGGAGCTGTTTTTT. Its translation is CASSTYRGPTGELFF.

The chain joins TRBV2 to TRBJ2-2; weak D call: TRBD1 (5 bases). The CDR3 spans 13 residues. Per germline, CDR1 SNHLY and CDR2 FYNNEI. V lost 6 bases, J lost 4 bases, and 9 bases lay in between. This CDR3 is CASSLTGTGELFF. Here the CDR3 DNA reads TGTGCCAGCAGCCTCACAGGCACCGGGGAGCTGTTTTTT.

For this clone: This sample also contains other DNA sequences that code for the same CDR3. The CDR3 nucleotides are TGCGCCAGCAGCTTGTCCCCAGCGAACACCGGGGAGCTGTTTTTT. It translates to CASSLSPANTGELFF. The V call is TRBV5-1, the J call TRBJ2-2; unclear D gene. Between the trimmed V and J ends, which lost 1 base and 0 bases, there was a span of 7 bases. The CDR3 is made up of 15 amino acids. Germline values: CDR1 SGHRS, CDR2 YFSETQ.

The chain has TRBV27 and TRBJ1-5; perhaps TRBD1 as D (6 bases). Trimming removed 3 bases at V and 2 bases at J, with 11 bases between. CDR3 length: 15 amino acids. CDR1 MNHEY and CDR2 SMNVEV come from the germline V gene (reference sequence). The CDR3 spells CASSLEGGGNQPQHF. The CDR3 DNA reads as TGTGCCAGCAGTTTGGAGGGGGGAGGCAATCAGCCCCAGCATTTT.

The V gene is TRBV5-1, the J gene TRBJ2-1; TRBD1 matches 7 bases. V dropped 5 bases and J dropped 1; count of bases not matched to a gene: 3. Germline V gives CDR1 SGHRS, CDR2 YFSETQ. This CDR3 region has 14 residues. CDR3 coding DNA: TGCGCCAGCAGAGCGACAGGGTCCTACAATGAGCAGTTCTTC. Translation: CASRATGSYNEQFF.

This clone was seen a handful of times. This rearrangement joins TRBV4-1 to TRBJ2-1, with D perhaps given as TRBD1 or TRBD2 (7 bases each). The ends were cut back, 3 bases at V and 0 bases at J, with 27 bases in the middle. The CDR3 runs 21 residues. In germline, CDR1 is MGHRA, CDR2 YSYEKL. Here the CDR3 reads CASSQERSETGWTSSYNEQFF. The CDR3 coding sequence is TGCGCCAGCAGCCAGGAAAGAAGCGAGACAGGGTGGACTAGCTCCTACAATGAGCAGTTCTTC.

The chain combines TRBV5-6 with TRBJ2-5; D gene ambiguous. The CDR3 loop spans 16 amino acids. With 0 bases removed from V and 1 base from J, the gap between germline ends came to 13 bases. The V gene's germline CDR1 is SGHDT and CDR2 YYEEEE. CDR3 DNA: TGTGCCAGCAGCTTGGCGCGGCAACTTTTCCAAGAGACCCAGTACTTC. It is translated as CASSLARQLFQETQYF.